Given below is one T cell receptor beta chain in context. The identical CDR3 is also encoded by other nucleotide sequences in the sample. This specimen belongs to a study of T cell changes during pregnancy in multiple sclerosis. Per germline, CDR1 SGHTA and CDR2 FQGNSA. The CDR3 is 16 amino acids. The germline V and J ends were trimmed by 2 bases and 4 bases, with 15 bases remaining between them. Clones were sequenced by immunoSEQ multiplex PCR, and TCRdb holds only the in-frame ones, with some missing. This table holds more than 35,000 clones, about nine tenths found once. The chain joins TRBV7-2 to TRBJ2-1; possible D gene TRBD2, 6 bases. Source: CD4+ T cells from peripheral blood mononuclear cells, taken in the first trimester of pregnancy. The source is a female donor in good health, enrolled as a control in a pregnancy study. For the CDR3, the DNA is TGTGCCAGCAGCTTACGGGCAGGAGGGCTATACAATGAGCAGTTCTTC. Its translation: CASSLRAGGLYNEQFF. Combining the CDR3 with reference TRBV7-2 and TRBJ2-1 gives the whole variable domain GAGVSQSPSNKVTEKGKDVELRCDPISGHTALYWYRQSLGQGLEFLIYFQGNSAPDKSGLPSDRFSAERTGGSVSTLTIQRTQQEDSAVYLCASSLRAGGLYNEQFFGPGTRLTVL.